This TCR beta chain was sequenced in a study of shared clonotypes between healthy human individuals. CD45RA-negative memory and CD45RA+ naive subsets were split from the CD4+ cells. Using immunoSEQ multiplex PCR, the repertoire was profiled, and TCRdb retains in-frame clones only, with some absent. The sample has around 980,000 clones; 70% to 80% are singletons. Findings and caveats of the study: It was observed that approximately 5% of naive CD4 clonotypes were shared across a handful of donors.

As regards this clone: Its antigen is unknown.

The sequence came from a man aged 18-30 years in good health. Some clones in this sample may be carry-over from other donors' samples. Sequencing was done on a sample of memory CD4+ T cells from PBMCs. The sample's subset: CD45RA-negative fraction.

CDR3 protein: CASSLAAVSFAEQYF. The DNA for the CDR3 is TGTGCCAGCAGCTTAGCTGCCGTTTCCTTTGCCGAGCAGTACTTC. The chain carries TRBV7-9 and TRBJ2-7; D uncertain. CDR1 SEHNR and CDR2 FQNEAQ come from the germline V gene (reference sequence). CDR3 size: 15 residues. Between the trimmed V and J ends, which lost 0 bases and 6 bases, there was a span of 15 bases.